Listed here is a single T cell receptor (beta chain). Ten or more counts support this clonotype. No cognate antigen has been identified for it. Base quality data are lacking; no much larger clone is found one base away. Amplification of TCR beta CDR3 regions was carried out from RNA transcripts. For the first round of RT-PCR on the TCR CDR3, the HTBI primer set was used together with the Qiagen OneStep RT-PCR kit. Libraries were constructed in a second round of multiplex PCR, after which size selection and purification were performed. Paired-end sequencing of the libraries was performed with 100 bp reads on an Illumina HiSeq2000. In the authors' own workflow: SOAPnuke was used to process the raw data, with reads discarded if the reads contained adapters or uncalled bases, had a mean Phred below 15, or lacked an exact constant-primer or identifier match. COPE v1.2.5 was used to merge high-quality paired reads, and clonotypes were defined as unique nucleotide sequences. Clonotypes were aligned to IMGT TRBV, TRBD and TRBJ reference segments using MiTCR v1.1. Analysis was restricted to V-J combinations with a frequency above 0.0001, which covered about 99% of repertoires. The TCS score was defined as F50 (clonal expansion) divided by E x V (chaos), with BLOSUM62-based TCRdist calculated between CDR3 peptides within each V-J. Welch's t-statistics and random forest reduced around 520 V-J features to 13, which were used in a naive Bayes classifier (R e1071). Thyroid-blood repertoire similarity was quantified with the Morisita-Horn index. Clones were called with MiXCR by TCRdb after fastp trimmed the public reads at Q25, and only in-frame beta chains were retained. Each entry merges the rows of one CDR3 protein and shows their most common DNA and genes. Clone size and V and J calls follow TCRdb, not the original study. The table for this sample lists 550,000 to 600,000 distinct CDR3 sequences; about half of them were counted only once. The biggest ten clones account for about 20% of the sample.

The data stem from a study of T cells in Graves' hyperthyroidism and ophthalmopathy (dated by TCRdb to between 2018 and 2020). About the investigation overall: To identify distinguishing TCR V-J signatures, a discovery cohort of around 98 patients was used, comprising 43 with Graves' ophthalmopathy and approximately 57 with stable Graves' hyperthyroidism. After blood sampling, hyperthyroidism patients were treated with methimazole at a starting dose of 30 mg daily, and ophthalmopathy patients were treated with high-dose intravenous methylprednisolone. For training and testing, the 100 patients in the discovery cohort were randomly divided in a 7:3 ratio. An independent validation cohort of around 19 hyperthyroidism patients and 17 patients who later progressed to ophthalmopathy tested prospective prediction of ophthalmopathy. According to the paper, TCR Vbeta CDR3 sequencing was carried out on about 140 peripheral blood samples, which came from over 40 ophthalmopathy, under 85 hyperthyroidism and approximately 17 progressor patients. In six Graves' hyperthyroidism patients, the study also compared T-cell repertoires from thyroid tissue with T-cell repertoires from blood.

Patients with uncontrolled infections, other autoimmune diseases, pregnancy or lactation were excluded. Clinical symptoms, serum thyroxine and TRAb, thyroid ultrasound, and orbital computed tomography formed the basis for the diagnoses. Trizol reagent was used to extract total RNA, and RNA quality was then checked on an Agilent 2100 Bioanalyzer. The CDR3 runs 13 residues from the cysteine to the phenylalanine. This entry keeps only the CDR3 DNA: 39 bases, framed from base 1. Via the germline V gene, CDR1 is SGHVS and CDR2 FQNEAQ. Trimming at the junction amounts to 4 bases on V and 7 bases on J, and the germline ends lie 14 bases apart. The paper's findings and limits, for the study overall: No statistical method was used to set the sample size in advance, and investigators knew the group allocation. Most expanded thyroid clonotypes (frequency above 0.001) were also detected in blood, a finding suggesting that blood repertoires may reflect thyroid immune responses. In validation, the model predicted progression to ophthalmopathy with approximately 69% sensitivity and 72.22% specificity, a median of around six months before onset. In cross-validation, a model built on a 13 V-J signature told ophthalmopathy apart from stable hyperthyroidism with 85% to 90% sensitivity and about 81% specificity, and in testing the same model reached 80%/75%.

This receptor was obtained from an adult woman with Graves' disease, either hyperthyroidism or ophthalmopathy (not recorded which). Sequencing was carried out using peripheral blood or thyroid tissue (not recorded which). The chain couples TRBV7-8 to TRBJ2-7; the D segment might be TRBD1 or TRBD2, since each matches 5 bases. The CDR3 protein sequence reads: CASSYGAGSEQYF. Read as DNA, the sequence is TGTGCCAGCAGCTATGGGGCGGGTTCAGAGCAGTACTTC.